This record covers a single T cell receptor beta chain. The TCR beta CDR3 regions underwent amplification using RNA transcripts as the source. The TCR CDR3 first-round RT-PCR relied on the HTBI primer set. TCRdb reprocessed the multiplex PCR reads via MiXCR and lists one record per CDR3 protein. The sample shows 370,000 or so distinct CDR3 sequences, approximately 14% of them seen only once. These data come from a study of T cells in Graves' hyperthyroidism and ophthalmopathy. Trimming left V 2 bases short and J 5 bases short, with 13 bases between. Germline V lookup: CDR1 SEHNR, CDR2 FQNEAQ (reference sequence). There are 14 residues in the CDR3.

The sequenced material came from blood. The V call is TRBV7-9, the J call TRBJ2-7; no reliable D call. The sequence derives from a woman younger than 35 with Graves' hyperthyroidism that later progressed to Graves' ophthalmopathy. The CDR3: CASSLNLRSNEQYF. The DNA for the CDR3 is TGTGCCAGCAGCTTAAATCTCAGGTCCAACGAGCAGTACTTC.